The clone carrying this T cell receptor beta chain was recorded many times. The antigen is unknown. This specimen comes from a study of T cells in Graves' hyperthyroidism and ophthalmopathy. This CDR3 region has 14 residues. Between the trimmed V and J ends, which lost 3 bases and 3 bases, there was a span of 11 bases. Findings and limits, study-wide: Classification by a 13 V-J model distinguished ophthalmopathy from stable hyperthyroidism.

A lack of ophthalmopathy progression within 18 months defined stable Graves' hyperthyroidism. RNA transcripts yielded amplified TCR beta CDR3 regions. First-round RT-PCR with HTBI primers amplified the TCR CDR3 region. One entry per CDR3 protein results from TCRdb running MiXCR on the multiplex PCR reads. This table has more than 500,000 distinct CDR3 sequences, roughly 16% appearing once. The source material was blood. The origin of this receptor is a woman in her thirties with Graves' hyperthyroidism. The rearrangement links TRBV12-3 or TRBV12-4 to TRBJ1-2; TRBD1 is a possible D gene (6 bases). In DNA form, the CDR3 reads TGTGCCAGCAGTTTCTGGGGGGCTGACTATGGCTACACCTTC. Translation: CASSFWGADYGYTF.